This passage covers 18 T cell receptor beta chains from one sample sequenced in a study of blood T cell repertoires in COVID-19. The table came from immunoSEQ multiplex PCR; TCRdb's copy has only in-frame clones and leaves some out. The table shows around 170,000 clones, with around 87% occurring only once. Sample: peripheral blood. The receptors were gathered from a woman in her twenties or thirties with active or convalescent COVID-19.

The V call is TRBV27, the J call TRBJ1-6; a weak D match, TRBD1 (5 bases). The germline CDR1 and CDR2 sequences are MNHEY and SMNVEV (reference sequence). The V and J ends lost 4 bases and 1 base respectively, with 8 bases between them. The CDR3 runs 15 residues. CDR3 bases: TGTGCCAGCAGTTCCAGGGTGTCCTATAATTCACCCCTCCACTTT. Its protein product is CASSSRVSYNSPLHF.

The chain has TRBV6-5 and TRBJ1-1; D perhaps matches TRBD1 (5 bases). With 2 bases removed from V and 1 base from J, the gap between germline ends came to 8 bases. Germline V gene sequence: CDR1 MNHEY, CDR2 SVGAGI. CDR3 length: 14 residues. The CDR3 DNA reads TGTGCCAGCAGTTACGGGGGGGGGAACACTGAAGCTTTCTTT. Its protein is CASSYGGGNTEAFF.

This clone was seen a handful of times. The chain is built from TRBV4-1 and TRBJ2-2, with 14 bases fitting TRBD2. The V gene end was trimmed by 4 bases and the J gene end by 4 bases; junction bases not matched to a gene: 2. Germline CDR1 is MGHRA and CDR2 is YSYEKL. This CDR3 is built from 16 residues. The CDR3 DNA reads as TGCGCCAGCAGCCGGGGGACTAGCGGGAGCACCGGGGAGCTGTTTTTT. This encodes CASSRGTSGSTGELFF.

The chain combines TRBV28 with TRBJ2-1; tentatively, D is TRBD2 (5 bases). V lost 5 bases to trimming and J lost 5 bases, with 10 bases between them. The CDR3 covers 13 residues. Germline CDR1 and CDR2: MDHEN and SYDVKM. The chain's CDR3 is CASSTAVHNEQFF. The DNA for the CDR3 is TGTGCCAGCAGTACAGCGGTTCACAATGAGCAGTTCTTC.

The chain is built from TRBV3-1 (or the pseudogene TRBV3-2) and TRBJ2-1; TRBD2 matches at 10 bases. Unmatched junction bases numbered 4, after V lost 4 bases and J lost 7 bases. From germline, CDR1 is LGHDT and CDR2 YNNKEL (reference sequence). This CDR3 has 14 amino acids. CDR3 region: CASSPGTSENEQFF. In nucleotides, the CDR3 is TGTGCCAGCAGCCCCGGGACTAGCGAAAATGAGCAGTTCTTC.

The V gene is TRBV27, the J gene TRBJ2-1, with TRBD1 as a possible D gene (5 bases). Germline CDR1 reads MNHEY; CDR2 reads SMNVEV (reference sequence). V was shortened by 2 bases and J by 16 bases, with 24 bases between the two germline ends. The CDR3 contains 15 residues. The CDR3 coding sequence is TGTGCCAGCAGTTTACAGGGTGTGGATAGGCTGGCGCAATTCTTC. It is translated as CASSLQGVDRLAQFF.

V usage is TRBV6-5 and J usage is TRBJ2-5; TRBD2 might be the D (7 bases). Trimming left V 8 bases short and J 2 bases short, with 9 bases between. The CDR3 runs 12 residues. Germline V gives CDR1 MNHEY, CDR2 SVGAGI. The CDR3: CASGGAQETQYF. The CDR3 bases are TGTGCCAGCGGGGGGGCACAAGAGACCCAGTACTTC.

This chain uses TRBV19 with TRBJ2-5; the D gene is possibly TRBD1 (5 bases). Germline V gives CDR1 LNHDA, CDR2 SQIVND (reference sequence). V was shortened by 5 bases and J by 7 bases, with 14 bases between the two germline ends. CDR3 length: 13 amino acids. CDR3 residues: CASSPTGTWTQYF. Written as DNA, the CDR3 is TGTGCCAGTAGTCCCACAGGTACTTGGACCCAGTACTTC.

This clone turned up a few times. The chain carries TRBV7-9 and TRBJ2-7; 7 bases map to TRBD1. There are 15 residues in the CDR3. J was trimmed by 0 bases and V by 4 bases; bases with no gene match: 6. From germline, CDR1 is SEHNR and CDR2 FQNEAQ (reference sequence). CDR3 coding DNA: TGTGCCAGCAGCTCTACAGGGGACAGCTCCTACGAGCAGTACTTC. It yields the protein CASSSTGDSSYEQYF.

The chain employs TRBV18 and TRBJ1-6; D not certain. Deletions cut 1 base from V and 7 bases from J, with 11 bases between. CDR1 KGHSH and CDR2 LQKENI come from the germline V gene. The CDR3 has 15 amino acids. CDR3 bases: TGTGCCAGCTCACCACTCGAGGGAGGGAATTCACCCCTCCACTTT. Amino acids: CASSPLEGGNSPLHF.

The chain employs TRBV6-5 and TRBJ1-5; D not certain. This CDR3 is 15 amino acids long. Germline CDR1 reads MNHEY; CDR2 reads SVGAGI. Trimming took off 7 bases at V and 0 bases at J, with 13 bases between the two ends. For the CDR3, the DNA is TGTGCCAGCACCCATCTGGCAGATAGCAATCAGCCCCAGCATTTT. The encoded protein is CASTHLADSNQPQHF.

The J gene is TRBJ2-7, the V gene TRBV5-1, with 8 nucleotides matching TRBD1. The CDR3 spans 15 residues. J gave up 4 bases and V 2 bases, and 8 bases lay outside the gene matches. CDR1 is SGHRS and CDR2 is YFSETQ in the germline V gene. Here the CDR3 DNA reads TGCGCCAGCAGCTTTGACGGACAGGGACTTTACGAGCAGTACTTC. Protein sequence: CASSFDGQGLYEQYF.

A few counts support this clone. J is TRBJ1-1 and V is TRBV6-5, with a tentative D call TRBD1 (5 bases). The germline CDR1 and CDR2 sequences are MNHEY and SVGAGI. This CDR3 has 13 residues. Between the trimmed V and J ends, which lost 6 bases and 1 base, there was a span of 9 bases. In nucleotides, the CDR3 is TGTGCCAGCAGCAGGGTGGAGAACACTGAAGCTTTCTTT. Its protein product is CASSRVENTEAFF.

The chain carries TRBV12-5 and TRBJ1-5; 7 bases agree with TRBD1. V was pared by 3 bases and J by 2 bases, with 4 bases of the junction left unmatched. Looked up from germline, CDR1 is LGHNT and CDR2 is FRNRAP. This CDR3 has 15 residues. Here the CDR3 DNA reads TGTGCTAGTGGTTTTTGGACAGGCCGCAATCAGCCCCAGCATTTT. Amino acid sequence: CASGFWTGRNQPQHF.

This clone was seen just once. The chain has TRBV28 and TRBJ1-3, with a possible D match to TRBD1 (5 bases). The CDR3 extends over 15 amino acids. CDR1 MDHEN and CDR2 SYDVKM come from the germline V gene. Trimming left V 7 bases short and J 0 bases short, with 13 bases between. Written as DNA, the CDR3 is TGTGCCAGCAATCCAGACAGTTACTCTGGAAACACCATATATTTT. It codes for CASNPDSYSGNTIYF.

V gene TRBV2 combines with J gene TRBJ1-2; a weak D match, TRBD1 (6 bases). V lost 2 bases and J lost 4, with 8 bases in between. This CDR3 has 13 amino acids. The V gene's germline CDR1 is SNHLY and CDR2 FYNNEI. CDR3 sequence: CASSEQGSYGYTF. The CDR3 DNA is TGTGCCAGCAGTGAACAGGGGAGCTATGGCTACACCTTC. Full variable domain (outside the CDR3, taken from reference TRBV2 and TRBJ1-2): EPEVTQTPSHQVTQMGQEVILRCVPISNHLYFYWYRQILGQKVEFLVSFYNNEISEKSEIFDDQFSVERPDGSNFTLKIRSTKLEDSAMYFCASSEQGSYGYTFGSGTRLTVV.

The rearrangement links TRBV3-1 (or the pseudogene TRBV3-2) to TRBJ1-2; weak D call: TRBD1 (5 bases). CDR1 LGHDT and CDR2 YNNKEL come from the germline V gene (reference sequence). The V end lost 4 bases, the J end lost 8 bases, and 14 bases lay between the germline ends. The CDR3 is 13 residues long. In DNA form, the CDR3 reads TGTGCCAGCAGCCCCTCAGGGACTAGGGGCTACACCTTC. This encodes CASSPSGTRGYTF.

CDR3 protein: CASSLGLFGGGNSPLHF. In DNA form, the CDR3 reads TGTGCCAGCAGCTTAGGGTTATTCGGAGGGGGCAATTCACCCCTCCACTTT. The chain carries TRBV7-2 and TRBJ1-6; 7 bases map to TRBD1. This CDR3 contains 17 residues. The J segment lost 7 bases and the V segment lost 1 base, leaving 10 bases of the junction unmatched. Germline V gene data show CDR1 as SGHTA and CDR2 as FQGNSA.